Listed below are T cell receptor beta chains from one sample, sequenced in a study of cytomegalovirus exposure and HLA in healthy donors. Assay used: immunoSEQ multiplex PCR; TCRdb lists only in-frame clones, some missing. The table shows some 49,000 clones, with around 94% occurring only once. Sequencing used PBMCs. The receptor source for this set is a man between 18 and 29 years old in good health and CMV-seronegative. CDR3s include the opening cysteine and the closing phenylalanine or tryptophan. A D gene is named only where the DNA matches it firmly. Some rows mark clone size as missing; the rest say once, few, many or name a class of expanded clone.

V gene: TRBV6-5
J gene: TRBJ2-1
clone size: .
D gene: .
CDR3 DNA: TGTGCCAGCAGGGGAAGGGGAGGCACTGAGCAGTTCTTC
CDR3 protein: CASRGRGGTEQFF

V gene: TRBV6-4
J gene: TRBJ2-1
clone size: .
D gene: .
CDR3 DNA: TGTGCCAGCAGTAATTACCCTAGTAGCGATGAGCAGTTCTTC
CDR3 protein: CASSNYPSSDEQFF

V gene: TRBV29-1
J gene: TRBJ2-5
clone size: .
D gene: TRBD2
CDR3 DNA: TGCAGCGTCGGACTAGCGTACCAAGAGACCCAGTACTTC
CDR3 protein: CSVGLAYQETQYF

V gene: TRBV18
J gene: TRBJ2-2
clone size: .
D gene: TRBD2
CDR3 DNA: TGTGCCAGCTCCCCTCCTCAGCGGGAGATTACCGGGGAGCTGTTTTTT
CDR3 protein: CASSPPQREITGELFF

V gene: TRBV4-2
J gene: TRBJ2-7
clone size: .
D gene: TRBD2
CDR3 DNA: TGTGCCAGCAGCCAAGGCGACTGGCGGGAGAGACCCTACGAGCAGTACTTC
CDR3 protein: CASSQGDWRERPYEQYF

V gene: TRBV21-1
J gene: TRBJ2-2
clone size: .
D gene: .
CDR3 DNA: TGTGCCTCCAGAACGGAGGAGGCCGTGGGCGGGGAGCTGTTTTTT
CDR3 protein: CASRTEEAVGGELFF

V gene: TRBV7-9
J gene: TRBJ2-3
clone size: .
D gene: .
CDR3 DNA: TGTGCCAGCAGCGCGGGACTCGCTAGCACAGATACGCAGTATTTT
CDR3 protein: CASSAGLASTDTQYF

V gene: TRBV6-6
J gene: TRBJ2-6
clone size: .
D gene: TRBD1
CDR3 DNA: TGTGCCAGCAGTTTTACGGACAGGGCTGGGGCCAACGTCCTGACTTTC
CDR3 protein: CASSFTDRAGANVLTF

V gene: TRBV30
J gene: TRBJ1-1
clone size: .
D gene: TRBD1
CDR3 DNA: TGTGCCTGGAGTGTCGACAGGGGCACTGAAGCTTTCTTT
CDR3 protein: CAWSVDRGTEAFF

V gene: TRBV28
J gene: TRBJ2-7
clone size: .
D gene: TRBD1
CDR3 DNA: TGTGCCAGCAGTATCTCGACAGGGCGCGAGCAGTACTTC
CDR3 protein: CASSISTGREQYF

V gene: TRBV29-1
J gene: TRBJ2-7
clone size: once
D gene: TRBD1
CDR3 DNA: TGCAGCGTTATTAGGGGACAGGGTGCCTACGAGCAGTACTTC
CDR3 protein: CSVIRGQGAYEQYF

V gene: TRBV5-5
J gene: TRBJ2-5
clone size: .
D gene: TRBD2
CDR3 DNA: TGTGCCAGCAGCTTGCAGGGAGGGGAGACCCAGTACTTC
CDR3 protein: CASSLQGGETQYF

V gene: TRBV7-9
J gene: TRBJ2-5
clone size: .
D gene: .
CDR3 DNA: TGTGCCAGCAGCTTAGTTACCCGGACAGTCGGAGAGACCCAGTACTTC
CDR3 protein: CASSLVTRTVGETQYF

V gene: TRBV28
J gene: TRBJ2-2
clone size: .
D gene: TRBD2
CDR3 DNA: TGTGCCAGCAGGGCCAGACTAGCGGGAGAGACCTTTCTCACCGGGGAGCTGTTTTTT
CDR3 protein: CASRARLAGETFLTGELFF

V gene: TRBV10-3
J gene: TRBJ2-3
clone size: .
D gene: TRBD1
CDR3 DNA: TGTGCCATCAGGGGACAGGGATCGTTCACAGATACGCAGTATTTT
CDR3 protein: CAIRGQGSFTDTQYF

V gene: TRBV4-2
J gene: TRBJ1-2
clone size: .
D gene: .
CDR3 DNA: TGTGCCAGCAGCCAAGAGAACCAGGGCTACACCTTC
CDR3 protein: CASSQENQGYTF

V gene: TRBV2
J gene: TRBJ2-3
clone size: .
D gene: TRBD2
CDR3 DNA: TGTGCCAGCAGCGTAAAACCGACAGGACTAGCGGGGAGCACAGATACGCAGTATTTT
CDR3 protein: CASSVKPTGLAGSTDTQYF

V gene: TRBV7-9
J gene: TRBJ2-1
clone size: .
D gene: TRBD1
CDR3 DNA: TGTGCCAGCAGCACCGGACAGGCGTACAATGAGCAGTTCTTC
CDR3 protein: CASSTGQAYNEQFF

V gene: TRBV5-1
J gene: TRBJ2-1
clone size: .
D gene: TRBD2
CDR3 DNA: TGCGCCAGCACCCCCCCGGGGGGCTCCTACAATGAGCAGTTCTTC
CDR3 protein: CASTPPGGSYNEQFF

V gene: TRBV14
J gene: TRBJ2-3
clone size: .
D gene: TRBD2
CDR3 DNA: TGTGCCAGCAGCCCAGCCGCTAGCGGGAGGGCCATAGATACGCAGTATTTT
CDR3 protein: CASSPAASGRAIDTQYF

V gene: TRBV30
J gene: TRBJ1-2
clone size: once
D gene: .
CDR3 DNA: TGTGCCTGGAGTGTCCTCAACGGACCGGGAGGCTACACCTTC
CDR3 protein: CAWSVLNGPGGYTF

V gene: TRBV11-2
J gene: TRBJ2-1
clone size: .
D gene: TRBD2
CDR3 DNA: TGTGCCAGCAGCTTCACGGGAGGGCCTTACAATGAGCAGTTCTTC
CDR3 protein: CASSFTGGPYNEQFF

V gene: TRBV28
J gene: TRBJ2-3
clone size: .
D gene: TRBD2
CDR3 DNA: TGTGCCAGCAGTTTCCCGGGACTAGCGGGAGGGTTTGGCACAGATACGCAGTATTTT
CDR3 protein: CASSFPGLAGGFGTDTQYF

V gene: TRBV7-9
J gene: TRBJ2-2
clone size: .
D gene: .
CDR3 DNA: TGTGCCAGCAGACCCAGTCCCGGGGAGCTGTTTTTT
CDR3 protein: CASRPSPGELFF

V gene: TRBV10-1
J gene: TRBJ2-1
clone size: .
D gene: TRBD1
CDR3 DNA: TGCGCCAGCAGCGGAGACAGGGGCGGCAATGAGCAGTTCTTC
CDR3 protein: CASSGDRGGNEQFF

V gene: TRBV6-1
J gene: TRBJ2-1
clone size: .
D gene: TRBD2
CDR3 DNA: TGTGCCAGTAGCGGGAGGGCCTCGGTGGACAATGAGCAGTTCTTC
CDR3 protein: CASSGRASVDNEQFF

V gene: TRBV7-3
J gene: TRBJ2-3
clone size: .
D gene: .
CDR3 DNA: TGTGCCAGCAGCTTCCAGGGTGCAGATACGCAGTATTTT
CDR3 protein: CASSFQGADTQYF

V gene: TRBV5-5
J gene: TRBJ2-3
clone size: .
D gene: .
CDR3 DNA: TGTGCCAGCAGCGTACGACAGAACACAGATACGCAGTATTTT
CDR3 protein: CASSVRQNTDTQYF

V gene: TRBV2
J gene: TRBJ2-3
clone size: .
D gene: .
CDR3 DNA: TGTGCCAGCAAGGAGTACAGCACAGATACGCAGTATTTT
CDR3 protein: CASKEYSTDTQYF

V gene: TRBV7-9
J gene: TRBJ2-1
clone size: .
D gene: .
CDR3 DNA: TGTGCCAGCAGCTTATCCAGTGGGAGGATCGGGAATGAGCAGTTCTTC
CDR3 protein: CASSLSSGRIGNEQFF

V gene: TRBV30
J gene: TRBJ2-1
clone size: .
D gene: TRBD2
CDR3 DNA: TGTTCCCTACGACTAGCGGGGTCCTACAATGAGCAGTTCTTC
CDR3 protein: CSLRLAGSYNEQFF

V gene: TRBV7-8
J gene: TRBJ2-1
clone size: .
D gene: TRBD2
CDR3 DNA: TGTGCCAGCACCCTCCTAGCGGGAGTGAACCCCTACAATGAGCAGTTCTTC
CDR3 protein: CASTLLAGVNPYNEQFF

V gene: TRBV19
J gene: TRBJ2-1
clone size: .
D gene: TRBD1
CDR3 DNA: TGTGCCAGTAGTTCAACCGGGACAGGGGGTCTCAATGAGCAGTTCTTC
CDR3 protein: CASSSTGTGGLNEQFF

V gene: TRBV9
J gene: TRBJ2-7
clone size: .
D gene: TRBD2
CDR3 DNA: TGTGCCAGCAGCGTAGGGGGGCGGGAGGGCCGTAAAGAGCAGTACTTC
CDR3 protein: CASSVGGREGRKEQYF

V gene: TRBV9
J gene: TRBJ2-7
clone size: once
D gene: .
CDR3 DNA: TGTGCCAGCAGCGTAGGAAGCGGGACAGGACGCGAGCAGTACTTC
CDR3 protein: CASSVGSGTGREQYF

V gene: TRBV29-1
J gene: TRBJ2-1
clone size: few
D gene: TRBD2
CDR3 DNA: TGCAGCGCCGGGACTAGCCTATACAATGAGCAGTTCTTC
CDR3 protein: CSAGTSLYNEQFF

V gene: TRBV7-9
J gene: TRBJ2-6
clone size: .
D gene: TRBD2
CDR3 DNA: TGTGCCAGCAGCCGCCAGGCCGGACTAGCGGGCCCCCACCACGTCCTGACTTTC
CDR3 protein: CASSRQAGLAGPHHVLTF

V gene: TRBV11-3
J gene: TRBJ2-5
clone size: .
D gene: .
CDR3 DNA: TGTGCCAGCAGCTTAGGTCGGGGAGAGACCCAGTACTTC
CDR3 protein: CASSLGRGETQYF

V gene: TRBV7-9
J gene: TRBJ2-1
clone size: .
D gene: TRBD2
CDR3 DNA: TGTGCCAGCAGCTTCGTCCCGGGACTAGCGGGAGTTCCCTACAATGAGCAGTTCTTC
CDR3 protein: CASSFVPGLAGVPYNEQFF